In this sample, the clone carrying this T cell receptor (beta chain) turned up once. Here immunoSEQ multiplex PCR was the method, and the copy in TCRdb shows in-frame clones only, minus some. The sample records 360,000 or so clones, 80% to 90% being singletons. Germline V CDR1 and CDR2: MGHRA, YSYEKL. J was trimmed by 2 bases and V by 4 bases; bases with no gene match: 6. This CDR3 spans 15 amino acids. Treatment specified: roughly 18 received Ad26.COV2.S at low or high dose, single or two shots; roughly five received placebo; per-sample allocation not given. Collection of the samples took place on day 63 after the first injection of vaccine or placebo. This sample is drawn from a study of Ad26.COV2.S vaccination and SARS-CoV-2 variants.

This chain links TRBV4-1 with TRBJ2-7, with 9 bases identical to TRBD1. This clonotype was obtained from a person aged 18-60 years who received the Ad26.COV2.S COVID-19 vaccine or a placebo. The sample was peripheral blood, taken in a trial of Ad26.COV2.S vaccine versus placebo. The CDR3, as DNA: TGCGCCAGCAGCCCCCGACAGGGGGACCCCTACGAGCAGTACTTC. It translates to CASSPRQGDPYEQYF.